The clone carrying this T cell receptor (beta chain) was recorded a few times. The data belong to a study of identical twins. CDR3 length equals 17 residues. Germline V gene lookup returns CDR1 MNHNS and CDR2 SASEGT. V was pared by 5 bases and J by 6 bases, with 14 bases of the junction left unmatched. TCRdb processed the 5' RACE reads anew with MiXCR; each CDR3 protein has one entry. Of 750,000 to 950,000 distinct CDR3 sequences in the sample, 9% to 15% were seen once. These data were also reused for a study on yellow fever vaccine responses in identical twins.

This sequence joins TRBV6-1 and TRBJ2-1; 9 bases match TRBD1. This sequence originates from a woman between 18 and 29 years old in good health. The sample comprised PBMCs. The CDR3 bases are TGTGCCAGCAGTCCGGGACAGGGAAAGCTAGCCGGCAATGAGCAGTTCTTC. Translating it yields CASSPGQGKLAGNEQFF.